These T cell receptor beta chains were read from a single sample in a study of T cell changes during pregnancy in multiple sclerosis. Clones were sequenced by immunoSEQ multiplex PCR, and TCRdb holds only the in-frame ones, with some missing. The table lists tens of thousands of clones, 90% to 95% of them singletons, with roughly 6.1% in the top ten. This sample comprised CD8+ T cells from peripheral blood mononuclear cells, obtained in the second trimester of pregnancy. The receptors originated from a female donor with multiple sclerosis, enrolled in a pregnancy study. Both conserved end residues are part of each CDR3. Fields, in order: clone size, D gene, J gene, V gene, CDR3 protein, CDR3 DNA. A D gene is named only where the DNA matches it firmly. Only some rows state a clone size, as once, few, many or a class for expanded clones.

NA,NA,TRBJ1-3,TRBV5-6,CASTASGFSGNTIYF,TGTGCCAGCACTGCCTCAGGGTTCTCTGGAAACACCATATATTTT
NA,TRBD1,TRBJ2-7,TRBV27,CASALQGASDEQYF,TGTGCCAGCGCCTTACAGGGGGCATCCGACGAGCAGTACTTC
NA,TRBD2,TRBJ2-5,TRBV11-2,CASSKGLAAQETQYF,TGTGCCAGCAGCAAGGGACTAGCGGCCCAAGAGACCCAGTACTTC
NA,NA,TRBJ2-7,TRBV5-6,CASSLEVREQYF,TGTGCCAGCAGCTTGGAGGTGAGGGAGCAGTACTTC
NA,TRBD2,TRBJ2-7,TRBV7-2,CASSSLAGSYEQYF,TGTGCCAGCAGCTCCCTAGCGGGGTCCTACGAGCAGTACTTC
NA,TRBD1,TRBJ1-2,TRBV10-3,CAISETGDGYTF,TGTGCCATCAGTGAGACAGGGGATGGCTACACCTTC
NA,TRBD1,TRBJ2-1,TRBV29-1,CSVDGTVRNEQFF,TGCAGCGTTGACGGGACAGTACGCAATGAGCAGTTCTTC
NA,TRBD1,TRBJ2-2,TRBV5-1,CASSLYRGSTGELFF,TGCGCCAGCAGCTTATACAGGGGTAGCACCGGGGAGCTGTTTTTT
NA,TRBD1,TRBJ1-2,TRBV12-5,CASGLPEGAGEFNYGYTF,TGTGCTAGTGGTTTGCCGGAGGGGGCAGGGGAATTTAACTATGGCTACACCTTC
NA,NA,TRBJ2-5,TRBV29-1,CSVEVQNQETQYF,TGCAGCGTTGAAGTCCAGAACCAAGAGACCCAGTACTTC
NA,NA,TRBJ2-2,TRBV27,CASSTSLATGELFF,TGTGCCAGCAGTACCTCCCTGGCCACCGGGGAGCTGTTTTTT
NA,NA,TRBJ1-3,TRBV19,CASSTDSSGNTIYF,TGTGCCAGTAGCACGGACAGCTCTGGAAACACCATATATTTT
NA,NA,TRBJ2-6,TRBV2,CASSAFTGTGANVLTF,TGTGCCAGCAGTGCTTTTACAGGGACGGGGGCCAACGTCCTGACTTTC
NA,NA,TRBJ2-1,TRBV15,CATSRELEWGNEQFF,TGTGCCACCAGCAGAGAACTAGAGTGGGGCAATGAGCAGTTCTTC
NA,NA,TRBJ1-2,TRBV4-3,CASSQDLAGWDYGYTF,TGCGCCAGCAGCCAAGATTTAGCAGGGTGGGACTATGGCTACACCTTC
once,TRBD1,TRBJ2-1,TRBV6-4,CASSDSDRGGNEQFF,TGTGCCAGCAGTGACTCTGACAGGGGTGGGAATGAGCAGTTCTTC
NA,TRBD2,TRBJ2-1,TRBV7-9,CASSYPAGDYNEQFF,TGTGCCAGCAGCTATCCAGCGGGAGACTACAATGAGCAGTTCTTC
NA,TRBD2,TRBJ2-4,TRBV5-1,CASSGGRYDKNIQYF,TGCGCCAGCAGCGGCGGGAGGTATGACAAAAACATTCAGTACTTC
NA,NA,TRBJ2-1,TRBV2,CASNTMRSYNEQFF,TGTGCCAGCAACACTATGAGAAGCTACAATGAGCAGTTCTTC
NA,NA,TRBJ2-1,TRBV5-4,CASSLGGSYNEQFF,TGTGCCAGCAGCTTGGGCGGGTCATACAATGAGCAGTTCTTC
NA,TRBD1,TRBJ1-5,TRBV5-6,CASSRGGFQPQHF,TGTGCCAGCAGCCGAGGGGGCTTTCAGCCCCAGCATTTT
NA,NA,TRBJ1-5,TRBV19,CASTTGILGQPQHF,TGTGCCAGCACGACAGGTATTTTAGGACAGCCCCAGCATTTT
NA,NA,TRBJ1-1,TRBV4-3,CASSQEGQGWTNTEAFF,TGCGCCAGCAGCCAAGAGGGGCAGGGTTGGACGAACACTGAAGCTTTCTTT
NA,NA,TRBJ2-2,TRBV5-6,CASSHTDNYNTGELFF,TGTGCCAGCAGCCATACGGACAATTACAACACCGGGGAGCTGTTTTTT
NA,NA,TRBJ1-5,TRBV2,CASSTGTLYSNQPQHF,TGTGCCAGCAGTACCGGGACACTTTATAGCAATCAGCCCCAGCATTTT
NA,TRBD2,TRBJ2-2,TRBV9,CASSAPERGGLRGELFF,TGTGCCAGCAGCGCTCCCGAGCGGGGAGGCCTTCGGGGGGAGCTGTTTTTT
NA,TRBD1,TRBJ1-2,TRBV19,CASSIAGQDYGYTF,TGTGCCAGTAGTATAGCCGGACAGGACTATGGCTACACCTTC
NA,NA,TRBJ1-3,TRBV19,CASSIGTSGNTIYF,TGTGCCAGTAGTATTGGCACCTCTGGAAACACCATATATTTT
NA,TRBD2,TRBJ2-5,TRBV27,CASSLRTSGSFRGPLQQETQYF,TGTGCCAGCAGTCTAAGGACTAGCGGGAGTTTTCGGGGCCCCTTGCAGCAAGAGACCCAGTACTTC
NA,NA,TRBJ1-5,TRBV4-1,CASSQDNRDNQPQHF,TGCGCCAGCAGCCAAGATAACAGGGACAATCAGCCCCAGCATTTT
NA,NA,TRBJ2-3,TRBV7-9,CASSPVMDSQDTQYF,TGTGCCAGCAGTCCGGTCATGGACAGTCAGGATACGCAGTATTTT
NA,NA,TRBJ1-5,TRBV30,CAWSVGVRASNQPQHF,TGTGCCTGGAGTGTAGGGGTTAGGGCCAGCAATCAGCCCCAGCATTTT
NA,NA,TRBJ2-1,TRBV10-1,CASSVAGVDNEQFF,TGCGCCAGCAGTGTGGCAGGGGTAGACAATGAGCAGTTCTTC
NA,TRBD1,TRBJ2-7,TRBV4-3,CASSQGWDSTFYEQYF,TGCGCCAGCAGCCAAGGATGGGACAGCACGTTCTACGAGCAGTACTTC
NA,NA,TRBJ1-1,TRBV7-6,CASSLAKDGGDTEAFF,TGTGCCAGCAGCTTAGCGAAGGACGGCGGGGACACTGAAGCTTTCTTT
NA,NA,TRBJ1-2,TRBV18,CASSLEAGDYYGYTF,TGTGCCAGCTCACTTGAGGCGGGGGACTACTATGGCTACACCTTC
NA,NA,TRBJ2-1,TRBV5-5,CASSRGENEQFF,TGTGCCAGCTCGCGGGGCGAGAATGAGCAGTTCTTC
NA,NA,TRBJ1-5,TRBV6-6,CASSYSTRGNQPQHF,TGTGCCAGCAGTTACTCGACGCGGGGAAATCAGCCCCAGCATTTT
NA,NA,TRBJ2-7,TRBV4-3,CASSPANGGYEQYF,TGCGCCAGCAGCCCAGCTAATGGCGGCTACGAGCAGTACTTC
NA,NA,TRBJ2-2,TRBV2,CASSEGGTAINTGELFF,TGTGCCAGCAGTGAAGGCGGGACAGCCATCAACACCGGGGAGCTGTTTTTT
NA,TRBD1,TRBJ1-5,TRBV4-3,CASSQDGTGGNQPQHF,TGCGCCAGCAGCCAAGATGGGACAGGGGGTAATCAGCCCCAGCATTTT
once,TRBD1,TRBJ2-5,TRBV28,CASSLGQGYQETQYF,TGTGCCAGCAGTTTAGGACAGGGGTACCAAGAGACCCAGTACTTC
once,NA,TRBJ2-2,TRBV13,CASSSDNTGELFF,TGTGCCAGCAGCTCAGATAACACCGGGGAGCTGTTTTTT
NA,NA,TRBJ1-1,TRBV2,CASRGGALNTEAFF,TGTGCCAGCAGAGGTGGAGCTCTGAACACTGAAGCTTTCTTT
NA,NA,TRBJ2-2,TRBV19,CATLRLTGELFF,TGTGCCACTTTACGACTGACCGGGGAGCTGTTTTTT
once,NA,TRBJ2-6,TRBV19,CASSITVTGANVLTF,TGTGCCAGTAGTATCACAGTTACTGGGGCCAACGTCCTGACTTTC
NA,NA,TRBJ2-3,TRBV21-1,CASSKVCGGEDF,TGTGCCAGCAGCAAAGTCTGCGGGGGGGAGGATTTT
NA,TRBD1,TRBJ1-2,TRBV15,CATSRDQPSTGEGGYTF,TGTGCCACCAGCAGAGATCAACCGTCGACAGGGGAGGGTGGCTACACCTTC
NA,NA,TRBJ2-7,TRBV7-6,CASSFRTGDYEQYF,TGTGCCAGCAGCTTCAGGACGGGGGACTACGAGCAGTACTTC
NA,TRBD1,TRBJ2-3,TRBV19,CASSITGGDTDTQYF,TGTGCCAGTAGTATAACAGGGGGCGACACAGATACGCAGTATTTT
NA,NA,TRBJ1-1,TRBV30,CAWSNKDSSEAFF,TGTGCCTGGAGTAACAAGGACAGCTCTGAAGCTTTCTTT
once,TRBD1,TRBJ2-7,TRBV7-9,CASSFSRTGWAYEQYF,TGTGCCAGCAGCTTCTCTCGGACAGGGTGGGCCTACGAGCAGTACTTC
NA,TRBD1,TRBJ2-5,TRBV29-1,CSVGLRGTGLETQYF,TGCAGCGTTGGCCTCCGTGGGACAGGATTGGAGACCCAGTACTTC
NA,NA,TRBJ2-1,TRBV2,CASSASRGGWDEQFF,TGTGCCAGCAGTGCGAGCAGGGGCGGGTGGGATGAGCAGTTCTTC
NA,TRBD1,TRBJ2-5,TRBV5-4,CASRMTGGFGETQYF,TGTGCCAGCAGAATGACAGGGGGATTTGGAGAGACCCAGTACTTC